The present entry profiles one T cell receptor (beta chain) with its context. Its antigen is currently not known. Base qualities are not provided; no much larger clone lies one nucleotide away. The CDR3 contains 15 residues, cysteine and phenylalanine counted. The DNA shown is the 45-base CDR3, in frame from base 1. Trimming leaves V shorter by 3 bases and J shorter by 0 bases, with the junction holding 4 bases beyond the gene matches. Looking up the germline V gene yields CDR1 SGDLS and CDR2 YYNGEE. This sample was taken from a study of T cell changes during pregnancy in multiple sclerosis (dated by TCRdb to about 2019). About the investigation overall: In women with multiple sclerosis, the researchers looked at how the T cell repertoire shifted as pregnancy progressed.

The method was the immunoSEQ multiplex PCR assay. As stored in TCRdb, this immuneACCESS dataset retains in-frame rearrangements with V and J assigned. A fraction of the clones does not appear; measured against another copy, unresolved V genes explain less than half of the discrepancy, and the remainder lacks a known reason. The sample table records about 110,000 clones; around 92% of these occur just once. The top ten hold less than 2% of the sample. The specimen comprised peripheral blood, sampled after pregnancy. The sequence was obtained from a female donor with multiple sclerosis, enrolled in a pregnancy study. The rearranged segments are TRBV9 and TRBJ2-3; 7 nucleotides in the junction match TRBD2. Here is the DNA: TGTGCCAGCAGCGGTAGCGGGTTTAGCACAGATACGCAGTATTTT. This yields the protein CASSGSGFSTDTQYF. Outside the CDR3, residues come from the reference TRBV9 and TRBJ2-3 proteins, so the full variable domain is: DSGVTQTPKHLITATGQRVTLRCSPRSGDLSVYWYQQSLDQGLQFLIQYYNGEERAKGNILERFSAQQFPDLHSELNLSSLELGDSALYFCASSGSGFSTDTQYFGPGTRLTVL.